This T cell receptor (beta chain) was identified during a study of cytomegalovirus exposure and HLA in healthy donors. The CDR3 spans 19 residues. V lost 1 base and J lost 0, with 20 bases in between. With 60 Vbeta and 13 Jbeta primers, the PCR was carried out. Generated by immunoSEQ multiplex PCR, the TCRdb table keeps only in-frame clones and is missing some. Of about 140,000 clones in the sample, roughly 80% were seen once. Source material: PBMCs. The rearrangement links TRBV5-7 to TRBJ1-5; D might be TRBD1 (5 bases). TRBV5-7 is marked as an open reading frame, function uncertain. This clonotype was sampled from a woman between 45 and 65 years old in good health and CMV-seronegative. CDR3 nucleotide sequence: TGTGCCAGCAGCTTGCTTGGGGCCACGAAAATTTATAGCAATCAGCCCCAGCATTTT. Protein: CASSLLGATKIYSNQPQHF.